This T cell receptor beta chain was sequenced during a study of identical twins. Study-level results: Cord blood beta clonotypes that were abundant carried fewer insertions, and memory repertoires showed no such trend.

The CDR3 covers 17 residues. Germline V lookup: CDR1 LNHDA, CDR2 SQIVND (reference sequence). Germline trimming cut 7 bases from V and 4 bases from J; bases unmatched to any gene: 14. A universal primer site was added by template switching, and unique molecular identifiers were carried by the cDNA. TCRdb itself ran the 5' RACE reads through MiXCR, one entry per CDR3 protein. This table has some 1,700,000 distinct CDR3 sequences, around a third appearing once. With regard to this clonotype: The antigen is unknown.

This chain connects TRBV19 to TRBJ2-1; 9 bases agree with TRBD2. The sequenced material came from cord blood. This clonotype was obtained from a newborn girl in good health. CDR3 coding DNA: TGTGCCAGTACCTCCCCCCATAGCGGGGGACTGTACAATGAGCAGTTCTTC. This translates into CASTSPHSGGLYNEQFF.